A single sample gave rise to the 22 T cell receptor beta chains below, sequenced in a study of cytomegalovirus exposure and HLA in healthy donors. PCR amplification relied on 60 Vbeta primers (plus 13 Jbeta primers). The table came from immunoSEQ multiplex PCR; TCRdb's copy has only in-frame clones and leaves some out. The data show under 150,000 clones, around 73% seen once. Sequencing was done on a sample of PBMCs. The receptors here all came from a woman aged 30 to 39 in good health and CMV-seropositive.

This chain links TRBV11-3 with TRBJ1-2, with 8 nucleotides matching TRBD1. Germline trimming cut 4 bases from V and 10 bases from J; bases unmatched to any gene: 8. The CDR3 has 13 residues. CDR1 is SGHNT, CDR2 YENEEA, per germline. CDR3 protein: CASSWDRTAAYTF. The CDR3 DNA is TGTGCCAGCAGCTGGGACAGGACGGCGGCCTACACCTTC.

The rearrangement joins TRBV19 to TRBJ2-1, with TRBD2 identical over 14 bases. Germline CDR1 reads LNHDA; CDR2 reads SQIVND (reference sequence). V shed 9 bases, J shed 10 bases, and the junction held 8 bases outside the gene matches. The CDR3 runs 14 residues. The CDR3 sequence is CARRLAGGQGEQFF. CDR3 coding DNA: TGTGCCAGGAGACTAGCGGGGGGGCAGGGGGAGCAGTTCTTC.

The CDR3 DNA follows: TGTGCCAGCAAGAGGCGGGACGAATACTACGAGCAGTACTTC. Encoded protein: CASKRRDEYYEQYF. The chain couples TRBV2 to TRBJ2-7; possible D gene TRBD2, 6 bases. Germline V gene data show CDR1 as SNHLY and CDR2 as FYNNEI. Trimming pared 7 bases from V and 3 bases from J, leaving 16 bases between. The CDR3 has 14 amino acids.

This chain links TRBV27 with TRBJ2-5, with D possibly matching TRBD2 (6 bases). The closer fit of TRBJ2-7 to the DNA end suggests the J call may be wrong. The CDR3 contains 13 residues. CDR1 and CDR2 from the germline V gene are MNHEY and SMNVEV (reference sequence). The chain's CDR3 is CASSNLAKYEQYF. Written as DNA, the CDR3 is TGTGCCAGCAGTAACCTAGCGAAATACGAGCAGTACTTC.

The rearrangement uses TRBV5-1 and TRBJ2-3; possible D gene TRBD2, 5 bases. Between the trimmed V and J ends, which lost 0 bases and 5 bases, there was a span of 19 bases. The germline CDR1 and CDR2 sequences are SGHRS and YFSETQ. The CDR3 length is 17 residues. The CDR3 DNA reads TGCGCCAGCAGCTTGGCCAAGAGGCTAGAGGGTAGAGATACGCAGTATTTT. It translates to CASSLAKRLEGRDTQYF.

This clone has just one count. The chain uses TRBV5-1 and TRBJ2-6; D call uncertain. V was shortened by 3 bases and J by 0 bases, with 10 bases between the two germline ends. The CDR3 is 16 amino acids. CDR1 is SGHRS and CDR2 is YFSETQ in the germline V gene. CDR3 residues: CASSSTPYSGANVLTF. DNA for the CDR3: TGCGCCAGCAGCTCAACTCCTTACTCTGGGGCCAACGTCCTGACTTTC.

V and J are TRBV19 and TRBJ2-1; TRBD2 matches 9 bases. The germline V gene has CDR1 LNHDA and CDR2 SQIVND (reference sequence). The CDR3 is 15 residues long. The V segment lost 4 bases and the J segment 0 bases; nucleotides outside the gene matches: 1. The CDR3 DNA reads as TGTGCCAGTAGTACTAGCGGGAACTCCTACAATGAGCAGTTCTTC. Amino acid sequence: CASSTSGNSYNEQFF.

This clone was recorded once. V is TRBV12-5 and J is TRBJ1-1, with unresolved D. This CDR3 is built from 17 residues. Trimming removed 0 bases at V and 0 bases at J, with 14 bases between. The germline V gene has CDR1 LGHNT and CDR2 FRNRAP. CDR3 residues: CASGLVLQAEMNTEAFF. For the CDR3, the DNA is TGTGCTAGTGGTTTGGTACTTCAGGCCGAAATGAACACTGAAGCTTTCTTT.

The chain couples TRBV28 to TRBJ1-2; D might be TRBD1 (5 bases). This CDR3 spans 13 amino acids. The germline V and J ends were trimmed by 5 bases and 5 bases, with 12 bases remaining between them. CDR1 and CDR2 from the germline V gene are MDHEN and SYDVKM. The CDR3, as DNA: TGTGCCAGCAGTCGGCCCTCAGGGTATGGCTACACCTTC. Protein product: CASSRPSGYGYTF.

Notes on this clone: A read error may account for a junction end that differs from germline. The genes are TRBV2 and TRBJ1-1; D gene ambiguous. The length of the CDR3 is 13 residues. The V gene's germline CDR1 is SNHLY and CDR2 FYNNEI. CDR3 amino acids: CASSDYGNPEAFF. The CDR3 nucleotides read TGTGCCAGCAGTGACTACGGGAACCCTGAAGCTTTCTTT.

Note on this clone: A read error may account for a junction end that differs from germline. The chain combines TRBV7-7 with TRBJ2-7; 15 nucleotides line up with TRBD2. Per germline, CDR1 SSHAT and CDR2 FNYEAQ (reference sequence). The length of the CDR3 is 16 residues. DNA of the CDR3: TGTGCTAGCAGTCCTGGACTAGCGGGAGGGCCCGACGAGCAGTACTTC. Translating it yields CASSPGLAGGPDEQYF.

A note on this clone: Different DNA sequences within this sample yield the same CDR3. The rearrangement links TRBV9 to TRBJ1-3; the D gene is possibly TRBD1 (5 bases). The CDR3 sequence is 14 residues long. The V gene's germline CDR1 is SGDLS and CDR2 YYNGEE. V lost 1 base and J 1 base, leaving 6 bases between the germline ends. For the CDR3, the DNA is TGTGCCAGCAGCGTACAGGGATCTGGAAACACCATATATTTT. It yields the protein CASSVQGSGNTIYF.

The chain links TRBV19 to TRBJ1-1, with TRBD1 identical over 8 bases. The CDR3 is 13 residues long. CDR1 LNHDA and CDR2 SQIVND come from the germline V gene (reference sequence). CDR3 sequence reads: CAARSRGPAEAFF. The CDR3, as DNA: TGTGCTGCGAGAAGCAGGGGGCCGGCTGAAGCTTTCTTT. Full variable domain (missing parts from reference TRBV19 and TRBJ1-1): DGGITQSPKYLFRKEGQNVTLSCEQNLNHDAMYWYRQDPGQGLRLIYYSQIVNDFQKGDIAEGYSVSREKKESFPLTVTSAQKNPTAFYLCAARSRGPAEAFFGQGTRLTVV.

The table lists this clone with a few counts. The chain recombines TRBV10-3 with TRBJ2-7, with 16 bases aligning to TRBD2. Germline CDR1 ENHRY, CDR2 SYGVKD. J lost 4 bases, V lost 4 bases, and 13 bases had no gene match. The CDR3 runs 19 residues. The CDR3 loop is CAISAPGLAGGIPFYEQYF. The CDR3 region has the DNA TGTGCCATCAGTGCCCCGGGACTAGCGGGAGGGATCCCTTTTTACGAGCAGTACTTC.

This sequence joins TRBV19 and TRBJ1-1; maybe TRBD1 (5 bases). Germline CDR1 reads LNHDA; CDR2 reads SQIVND (reference sequence). Trimming took 6 bases from V and 3 from J, leaving 11 bases between them. There are 13 residues in the CDR3. The DNA for the CDR3 is TGTGCCAGTAGAAGGTTGGGGCACACTGAAGCTTTCTTT. Its translation is CASRRLGHTEAFF.

The V call is TRBV15, the J call TRBJ1-2, with 7 bases aligning to TRBD1. Germline assignment: CDR1 LNHNV and CDR2 YYDKDF (reference sequence). Unmatched junction bases numbered 5, after V lost 5 bases and J lost 5 bases. The CDR3 length is 13 residues. The CDR3 sequence: CATSSQGVYGYTF. Written as DNA, the CDR3 is TGTGCCACCAGCTCTCAGGGGGTGTATGGCTACACCTTC.

This chain uses TRBV10-3 with TRBJ1-1; D is ambiguous. The CDR3 has 15 residues. Trimming removed 4 bases from V and 1 base from J, with 13 bases in between. The V gene's germline CDR1 is ENHRY and CDR2 SYGVKD. CDR3 nucleotide sequence: TGTGCCATCAGTGGCGGGCGCGATTGGAACACTGAAGCTTTCTTT. Translating gives CAISGGRDWNTEAFF.

This clone has just a few counts. The V call is TRBV4-1, the J call TRBJ2-7, with a tentative D call TRBD1 (6 bases). The germline gives CDR1 MGHRA, CDR2 YSYEKL. With 4 bases removed from V and 3 bases from J, the gap between germline ends came to 10 bases. The CDR3 spans 13 residues. This CDR3 is CASSRDTRYEQYF. The DNA of the CDR3 is TGCGCCAGCAGCCGGGACACTCGCTACGAGCAGTACTTC.

The chain uses TRBV5-6 and TRBJ2-3; TRBD1 agrees at 9 bases. CDR3 length equals 17 residues. After removal of 3 bases from V and 2 bases from J, the junction contained 10 bases not matched to a gene. Looked up from germline, CDR1 is SGHDT and CDR2 is YYEEEE. The CDR3 here is CASSSDAGQGITDTQYF. CDR3 nucleotides: TGTGCCAGCAGCTCCGATGCGGGACAGGGTATCACAGATACGCAGTATTTT.

This chain links TRBV25-1 with TRBJ2-1; TRBD2 aligns across 8 bases. The CDR3 loop spans 15 amino acids. The J segment lost 1 base and the V segment lost 9 bases, leaving 8 bases of the junction unmatched. In germline, CDR1 is MGHDK, CDR2 SYGVNS. The CDR3 bases are TGTGCCAGTCAATCCCCGGGGGGGTCCTACAATGAGCAGTTCTTC. It translates to CASQSPGGSYNEQFF. The variable domain in full, with the rest retrieved from reference TRBV25-1 and TRBJ2-1, is EADIYQTPRYLVIGTGKKITLECSQTMGHDKMYWYQQDPGMELHLIHYSYGVNSTEKGDLSSESTVSRIRTEHFPLTLESARPSHTSQYLCASQSPGGSYNEQFFGPGTRLTVL.

This chain connects TRBV7-3 to TRBJ2-3, with 10 bases lining up with TRBD2. Germline CDR1 is SGHTA and CDR2 is FQGTGA. The CDR3 is 15 amino acids. V trimming: 4 bases; J trimming: 0 bases; junction bases outside the gene matches: 1. The CDR3 DNA reads TGTGCCAGCAGCTCACTAGCGGGGAGCACAGATACGCAGTATTTT. It yields the protein CASSSLAGSTDTQYF.

This clone was seen only once. The rearrangement joins TRBV11-3 to TRBJ2-6; D is perhaps TRBD1 (5 bases). Germline CDR1 reads SGHNT; CDR2 reads YENEEA. Trimming took 6 bases from V and 4 from J, leaving 7 bases between them. The CDR3 runs to 13 residues. The CDR3 here is CASSWGGANVLTF. In DNA, the CDR3 is TGTGCCAGCAGTTGGGGCGGGGCCAACGTCCTGACTTTC.